This T cell receptor (beta chain) was identified during a study of T cell responses to AZD1222 COVID-19 vaccine. Trimming shortened V by 5 bases and J by 2 bases, and 8 bases separated the two germline ends. There are 12 residues in the CDR3. Germline-derived CDR1 and CDR2 are SQVTM and ANQGSEA. TCRdb's table, derived via immunoSEQ multiplex PCR, lists solely in-frame clones and lacks some. Of about 120,000 clones in the sample, around 92% were seen once. As concerns this clone: Its antigen remains unidentified.

Study observations and caveats: Recipients of AZD1222 seropositive at baseline numbered only 6 or 7.

This TCR came from an adult in good health. The chain has TRBV29-1 and TRBJ2-3, with D uncertain. The specimen was peripheral blood, collected on day 0 of AZD1222 vaccination. CDR3 amino acids: CSVSQPTDTQYF. CDR3 bases: TGCAGCGTTTCTCAACCCACAGATACGCAGTATTTT.